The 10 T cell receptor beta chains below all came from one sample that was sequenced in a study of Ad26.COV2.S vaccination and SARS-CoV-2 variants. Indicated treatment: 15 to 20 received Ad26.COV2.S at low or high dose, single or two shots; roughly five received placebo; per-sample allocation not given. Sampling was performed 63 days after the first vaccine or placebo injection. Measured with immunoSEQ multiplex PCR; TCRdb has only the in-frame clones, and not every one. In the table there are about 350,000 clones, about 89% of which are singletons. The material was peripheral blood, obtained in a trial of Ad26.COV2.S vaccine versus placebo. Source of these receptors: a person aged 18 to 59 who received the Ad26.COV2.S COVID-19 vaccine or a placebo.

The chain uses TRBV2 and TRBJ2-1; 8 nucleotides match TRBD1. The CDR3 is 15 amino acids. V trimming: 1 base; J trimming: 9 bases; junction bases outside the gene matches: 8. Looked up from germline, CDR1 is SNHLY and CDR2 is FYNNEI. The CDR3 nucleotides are TGTGCCAGCAGTGAAGGCAGGGGGCACTTTGGTGAGCAGTTCTTC. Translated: CASSEGRGHFGEQFF.

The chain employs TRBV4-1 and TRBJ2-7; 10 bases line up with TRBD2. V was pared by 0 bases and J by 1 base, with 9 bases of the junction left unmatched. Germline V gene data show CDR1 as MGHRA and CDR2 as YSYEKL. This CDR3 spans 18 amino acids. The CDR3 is CASSQELSGTSVSYEQYF. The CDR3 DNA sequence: TGCGCCAGCAGCCAAGAATTGTCCGGGACTAGCGTTTCCTACGAGCAGTACTTC.

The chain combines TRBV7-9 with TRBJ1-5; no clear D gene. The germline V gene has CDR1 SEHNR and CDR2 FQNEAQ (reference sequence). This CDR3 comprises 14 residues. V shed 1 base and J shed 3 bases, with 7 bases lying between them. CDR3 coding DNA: TGTGCCAGCAGCTTAGACACCCCCAATCAGCCCCAGCATTTT. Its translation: CASSLDTPNQPQHF.

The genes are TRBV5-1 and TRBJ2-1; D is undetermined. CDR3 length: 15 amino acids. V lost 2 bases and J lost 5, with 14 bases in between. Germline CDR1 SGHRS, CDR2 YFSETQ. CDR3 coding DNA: TGCGCCAGCAGCTTATATGGCCCGACGGACAATGAGCAGTTCTTC. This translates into CASSLYGPTDNEQFF.

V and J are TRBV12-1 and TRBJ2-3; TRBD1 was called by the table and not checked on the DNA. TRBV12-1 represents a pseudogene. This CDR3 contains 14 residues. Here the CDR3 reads CASSLWDSKDTQYF. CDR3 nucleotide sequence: TGTGCCAGCAGCTTGTGGGACAGTAAAGATACGCAGTATTTT.

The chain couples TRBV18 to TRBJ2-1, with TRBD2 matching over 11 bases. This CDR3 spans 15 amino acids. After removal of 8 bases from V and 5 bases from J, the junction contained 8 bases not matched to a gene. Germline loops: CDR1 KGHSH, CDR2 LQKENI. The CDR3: CASRKTSGENNEQFF. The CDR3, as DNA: TGTGCCAGCCGGAAGACTAGCGGGGAAAACAATGAGCAGTTCTTC. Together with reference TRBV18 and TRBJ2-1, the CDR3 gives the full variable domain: NAGVMQNPRHLVRRRGQEARLRCSPMKGHSHVYWYRQLPEEGLKFMVYLQKENIIDESGMPKERFSAEFPKEGPSILRIQQVVRGDSAAYFCASRKTSGENNEQFFGPGTRLTVL.

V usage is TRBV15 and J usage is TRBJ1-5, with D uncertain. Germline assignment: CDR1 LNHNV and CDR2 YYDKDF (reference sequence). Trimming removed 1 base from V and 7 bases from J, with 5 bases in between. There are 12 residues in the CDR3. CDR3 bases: TGTGCCACCAGCAGAGGTGGACAGCCCCAGCATTTT. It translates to CATSRGGQPQHF.

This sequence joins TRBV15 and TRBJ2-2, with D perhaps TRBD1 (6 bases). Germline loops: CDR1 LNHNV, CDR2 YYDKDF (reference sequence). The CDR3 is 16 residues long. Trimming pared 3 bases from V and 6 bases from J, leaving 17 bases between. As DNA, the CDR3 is TGTGCCACCAGCAGTGGACGGAATACAGGGTCCGGGGAGCTGTTTTTT. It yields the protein CATSSGRNTGSGELFF.

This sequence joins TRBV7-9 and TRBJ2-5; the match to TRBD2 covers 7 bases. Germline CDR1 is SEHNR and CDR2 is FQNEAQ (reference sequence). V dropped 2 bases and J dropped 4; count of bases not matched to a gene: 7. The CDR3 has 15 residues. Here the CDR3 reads CASSLTAGRVETQYF. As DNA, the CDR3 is TGTGCCAGCAGCTTAACAGCGGGGAGGGTAGAGACCCAGTACTTC.

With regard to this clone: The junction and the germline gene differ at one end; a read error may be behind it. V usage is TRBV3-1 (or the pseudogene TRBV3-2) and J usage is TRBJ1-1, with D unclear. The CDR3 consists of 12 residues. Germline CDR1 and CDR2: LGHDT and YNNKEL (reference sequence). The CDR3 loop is CASSLPDTEAFF. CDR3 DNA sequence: TGTGCCAGCAGCCTCCCCGACACCGAAGCTTTCTTT.